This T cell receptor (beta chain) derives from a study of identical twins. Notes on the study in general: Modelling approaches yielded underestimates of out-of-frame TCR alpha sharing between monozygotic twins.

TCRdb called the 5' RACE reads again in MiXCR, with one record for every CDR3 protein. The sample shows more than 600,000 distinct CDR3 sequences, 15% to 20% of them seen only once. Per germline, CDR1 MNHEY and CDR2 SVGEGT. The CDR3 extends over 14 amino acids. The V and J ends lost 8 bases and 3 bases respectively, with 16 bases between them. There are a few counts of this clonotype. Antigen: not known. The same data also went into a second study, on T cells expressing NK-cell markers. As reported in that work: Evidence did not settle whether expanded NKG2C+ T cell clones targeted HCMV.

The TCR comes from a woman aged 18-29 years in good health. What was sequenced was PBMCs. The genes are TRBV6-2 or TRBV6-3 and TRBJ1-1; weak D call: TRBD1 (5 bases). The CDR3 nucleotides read TGTGCCAGCGATCATAGGGGCTGGGACACTGAAGCTTTCTTT. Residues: CASDHRGWDTEAFF.